The entry below describes one T cell receptor (beta chain). This sample was included in a study of blood T cell repertoires in COVID-19. There are 16 residues in the CDR3. From germline, CDR1 is SGHAT and CDR2 FQNNGV. With 1 base clipped from V and 7 bases from J, the junction kept 6 bases outside the gene matches. As originally analysed: Estimated nucleated cell counts came from reference gene primer amplification. Some clones are missing from TCRdb's copy, which holds only in-frame ones; the method was immunoSEQ multiplex PCR. D and trimming were read from the DNA, whereas the V and J calls and clone size are those reported in that table. The sample lists 110,000 to 150,000 clones, approximately 85% seen once, with 2.5% to 3% in the top ten.

The chain is built from TRBV11-2 and TRBJ1-6; 8 bases align to TRBD1. This clonotype was sampled from a man between 50 and 59 years old with acute or convalescent COVID-19. Sequenced: peripheral blood. The CDR3 coding sequence is TGTGCCAGCAGCTTAGCTCGGACAGGGATCAATTCACCCCTCCACTTT. This gives the protein CASSLARTGINSPLHF.